This entry lists 32 T cell receptor beta chains sequenced from one sample in a study of cytomegalovirus exposure and HLA in healthy donors. PCR involved 60 Vbeta and 13 Jbeta primers. Generated by immunoSEQ multiplex PCR, the TCRdb table keeps only in-frame clones and is missing some. The top ten hold approximately 4.3% of the sample, which has roughly 300,000 clones, 70% to 90% seen once. The sequenced material came from PBMCs. Source of these receptors: a man aged 35-49 years in good health and CMV-seropositive.

This chain uses TRBV11-2 with TRBJ1-1, with D hard to call. Per the germline V gene, CDR1 is SGHAT and CDR2 is FQNNGV. Trimming shortened V by 6 bases and J by 0 bases, and 8 bases separated the two germline ends. The CDR3 extends over 13 amino acids. Written as DNA, the CDR3 is TGTGCCAGCAGACCTCGGGTGAACACTGAAGCTTTCTTT. It codes for CASRPRVNTEAFF. The entire variable domain, with the rest obtained from reference TRBV11-2 and TRBJ1-1, is as follows: EAGVAQSPRYKIIEKRQSVAFWCNPISGHATLYWYQQILGQGPKLLIQFQNNGVVDDSQLPKDRFSAERLKGVDSTLKIQPAKLEDSAVYLCASRPRVNTEAFFGQGTRLTVV.

The chain recombines TRBV18 with TRBJ2-5; TRBD1 matches 7 bases. Germline CDR1 KGHSH, CDR2 LQKENI. V shed 4 bases, J shed 5 bases, and the junction held 7 bases outside the gene matches. The CDR3 sequence is 14 residues long. The CDR3 protein is CASSLTTGRETQYF. The CDR3 region has the DNA TGTGCCAGCTCACTAACGACAGGGCGGGAGACCCAGTACTTC.

This clone appeared once. This chain uses TRBV15 with TRBJ1-3; 7 bases are a match to TRBD1. This CDR3 is built from 16 residues. The V and J ends lost 3 bases and 3 bases, in that order; junction bases with no gene match: 8. Germline V lookup: CDR1 LNHNV, CDR2 YYDKDF (reference sequence). CDR3 nucleotides: TGTGCCACCAGCAGCGGCTTCGGGACAGTTGGAAACACCATATATTTT. Translated: CATSSGFGTVGNTIYF. Full variable domain (missing parts from reference TRBV15 and TRBJ1-3): DAMVIQNPRYQVTQFGKPVTLSCSQTLNHNVMYWYQQKSSQAPKLLFHYYDKDFNNEADTPDNFQSRRPNTSFCFLDIRSPGLGDTAMYLCATSSGFGTVGNTIYFGEGSWLTVV.

The rearrangement links TRBV28 to TRBJ1-1, with D hard to call. The V gene's germline CDR1 is MDHEN and CDR2 SYDVKM. The CDR3 contains 13 residues. The CDR3 loop is CAAEHPMNTEAFF. Written as DNA, the CDR3 is TGTGCGGCGGAGCACCCCATGAACACTGAAGCTTTCTTT.

J is TRBJ1-1 and V is TRBV7-2; D uncertain. Germline loops: CDR1 SGHTA, CDR2 FQGNSA. V was clipped by 2 bases and J by 4 bases, with 8 bases between them. The CDR3 covers 13 residues. The CDR3 sequence is CASSLTGSTEAFF. CDR3 nucleotide sequence: TGTGCCAGCAGCTTAACGGGGAGCACTGAAGCTTTCTTT.

The rearrangement uses TRBV19 and TRBJ2-7; weak D call: TRBD1 (6 bases). Between the trimmed V and J ends, which lost 4 bases and 5 bases, there was a span of 18 bases. CDR3 size: 15 residues. CDR1 and CDR2 (germline): LNHDA, SQIVND (reference sequence). The CDR3, as DNA: TGTGCCAGTAGTACCCTCACGCCAGGGGTCGACGAGCAGTACTTC. Amino acids: CASSTLTPGVDEQYF.

This clone has more than one count but fewer than ten. The chain employs TRBV18 and TRBJ1-4, with D unresolved. Germline assignment: CDR1 KGHSH and CDR2 LQKENI. The V gene lost 3 bases and the J gene lost 4 bases, with 9 bases spanning the gap. The CDR3 length is 14 residues. The CDR3 is CASSPSSRNEKLFF. DNA for the CDR3: TGTGCCAGCTCACCGAGTTCGCGTAATGAAAAACTGTTTTTT.

J is TRBJ2-2 and V is TRBV28; 7 nucleotides match TRBD1. The germline V gene encodes CDR1 MDHEN and CDR2 SYDVKM. This CDR3 has 15 amino acids. Losses at the gene ends were 6 bases for V and 1 base for J; bases not matched to a gene: 5. In nucleotides, the CDR3 is TGTGCCAGCAGCGTGGGGACAGAGAACACCGGGGAGCTGTTTTTT. Residues: CASSVGTENTGELFF.

This chain uses TRBV4-1 with TRBJ2-1; no clear D gene. V gave up 3 bases and J gave up 2 bases, with 17 bases separating them. CDR1 and CDR2 (germline): MGHRA, YSYEKL. This CDR3 contains 17 residues. The CDR3 nucleotides read TGCGCCAGCAGCCAGCCCAGGTCGACGGATACCTACAATGAGCAGTTCTTC. Its translation: CASSQPRSTDTYNEQFF.

V gene TRBV19 combines with J gene TRBJ2-1; 9 nucleotides match TRBD1. The V segment lost 5 bases and the J segment 3 bases; nucleotides outside the gene matches: 2. This CDR3 has 14 residues. In germline, CDR1 is LNHDA, CDR2 SQIVND (reference sequence). For the CDR3, the DNA is TGTGCCAGTAGTGTGACAGGGGGCTACAATGAGCAGTTCTTC. Its protein is CASSVTGGYNEQFF. Variable domain in full (rest from reference TRBV19 and TRBJ2-1): DGGITQSPKYLFRKEGQNVTLSCEQNLNHDAMYWYRQDPGQGLRLIYYSQIVNDFQKGDIAEGYSVSREKKESFPLTVTSAQKNPTAFYLCASSVTGGYNEQFFGPGTRLTVL.

The rearrangement joins TRBV6-1 to TRBJ2-1, with D perhaps matching TRBD2 (5 bases). Per the germline V gene, CDR1 is MNHNS and CDR2 is SASEGT. The V end lost 2 bases, the J end lost 6 bases, and 14 bases lay between the germline ends. This CDR3 has 15 amino acids. In DNA, the CDR3 is TGTGCCAGCAGTGAAAGGGAGAGGGCTGCCAATGAGCAGTTCTTC. Translation gives CASSERERAANEQFF.

The DNA for the CDR3 is TGTGCCAGCAGCTTGTATGGGGGCGGAAACATTCAGTACTTC. Protein sequence: CASSLYGGGNIQYF. This chain joins TRBV7-8 and TRBJ2-4; TRBD1 is a possible D gene (6 bases). Per the germline V gene, CDR1 is SGHVS and CDR2 is FQNEAQ. Trimming removed 3 bases from V and 6 bases from J, with 12 bases in between. The CDR3 is made up of 14 amino acids. Complete variable domain (other parts from reference TRBV7-8 and TRBJ2-4): GAGVSQSPRYKVAKRGQDVALRCDPISGHVSLFWYQQALGQGPEFLTYFQNEAQLDKSGLPSDRFFAERPEGSVSTLKIQRTQQEDSAVYLCASSLYGGGNIQYFGAGTRLSVL.

V is TRBV28 and J is TRBJ2-4; D might be TRBD2 (6 bases). The CDR3 has 14 amino acids. The germline gives CDR1 MDHEN, CDR2 SYDVKM. V was clipped by 3 bases and J by 0 bases, with 6 bases between them. The CDR3 nucleotides read TGTGCCAGCAGTTTGGGGGGAGCCAAAAACATTCAGTACTTC. Its translation is CASSLGGAKNIQYF.

The chain links TRBV11-2 to TRBJ1-1; D remains ambiguous. V lost 0 bases and J 1 base, leaving 3 bases between the germline ends. The CDR3 has 13 residues. Germline V gives CDR1 SGHAT, CDR2 FQNNGV. As DNA, the CDR3 is TGTGCCAGCAGCTTAGAGGCGAACACTGAAGCTTTCTTT. Translating it yields CASSLEANTEAFF.

V is TRBV6-5 and J is TRBJ2-7; 9 bases fit TRBD1. Germline CDR1 is MNHEY and CDR2 is SVGAGI. CDR3 length: 13 residues. With V trimmed by 5 bases and J by 5 bases, 4 bases remained unmatched. The CDR3 coding sequence is TGTGCCAGCAGTCACAGGGGGCGGGACGAGCAGTACTTC. It translates to CASSHRGRDEQYF.

The J gene is TRBJ2-7, the V gene TRBV27, with 7 bases lining up with TRBD2. In germline, CDR1 is MNHEY, CDR2 SMNVEV (reference sequence). The J segment lost 7 bases and the V segment lost 8 bases, leaving 11 bases of the junction unmatched. This CDR3 comprises 13 residues. CDR3 bases: TGTGCCAGCCGGCTAGCGGCCTACGGTGAGCAGTACTTC. Translation: CASRLAAYGEQYF.

The chain combines TRBV2 with TRBJ2-7; D is possibly TRBD1 (5 bases). Per germline, CDR1 SNHLY and CDR2 FYNNEI. The CDR3 extends over 12 amino acids. V was cut by 9 bases and J by 4 bases, with 13 bases left in between. CDR3: CASSPDRYEQYF. CDR3 sequence (DNA): TGTGCCAGTTCACCCGACAGATACGAGCAGTACTTC.

This clone was seen just once. The chain joins TRBV2 to TRBJ1-2, with D unresolved. V was trimmed by 5 bases and J by 2 bases, leaving 15 bases between them. Germline CDR1 and CDR2: SNHLY and FYNNEI. CDR3 length equals 15 residues. Written as DNA, the CDR3 is TGTGCCAGCAGTCCAGGCCAAATGGCGAACTATGGCTACACCTTC. Translation: CASSPGQMANYGYTF.

This chain joins TRBV29-1 and TRBJ2-1, with 9 bases identical to TRBD1. Losses at the gene ends were 5 bases for V and 7 bases for J; bases not matched to a gene: 6. Germline lookup yields CDR1 SQVTM and CDR2 ANQGSEA. CDR3 size: 13 residues. The CDR3 coding sequence is TGCAGCGTTCTGGGACAGGGCACAAATGAGCAGTTCTTC. This translates into CSVLGQGTNEQFF.

This chain links TRBV28 with TRBJ1-3, with 7 nucleotides matching TRBD1. V lost 6 bases and J lost 0; bases outside the gene matches: 11. The germline CDR1 and CDR2 sequences are MDHEN and SYDVKM. The CDR3 has 17 amino acids. The CDR3 reads CASRERPGGSSGNTIYF. Written as DNA, the CDR3 is TGTGCCAGCAGAGAACGTCCAGGGGGGTCCTCTGGAAACACCATATATTTT.

On this clone itself: An end of the junction differs from the germline gene, which may be a read error. The chain is built from TRBV7-9 and TRBJ1-5, with D unresolved. The germline V gene encodes CDR1 SEHNR and CDR2 FQNEAQ (reference sequence). This CDR3 has 15 residues. The CDR3, as DNA: TGTTCCAGCAGCTTGGGCCAGGCCGGCGTTCAGCCCCAGCATTTT. Protein product: CSSSLGQAGVQPQHF.

This clone is a singleton in its sample. An end of the junction does not agree with germline; a read error may underlie this. The chain recombines TRBV7-7 with TRBJ2-5; 8 bases fit TRBD1. CDR3 length equals 15 residues. Per germline, CDR1 SSHAT and CDR2 FNYEAQ (reference sequence). CDR3 residues: CASSFGTGGPETQYF. DNA of the CDR3: TGTGCTAGCAGCTTCGGGACAGGTGGGCCAGAGACCCAGTACTTC.

The chain combines TRBV28 with TRBJ1-1; D remains ambiguous. The CDR3 is 16 residues long. V lost 4 bases to trimming and J lost 1 base, with 16 bases between them. Germline V gene lookup returns CDR1 MDHEN and CDR2 SYDVKM. The CDR3, as DNA: TGTGCCAGCAGTTATGGGCGCCTCCTTGGGAACACTGAAGCTTTCTTT. It is translated as CASSYGRLLGNTEAFF.

For the CDR3, the DNA is TGTGCCAGCAGCTTAAATTCAGGGAAGTTCAACTATGGCTACACCTTC. Its translation is CASSLNSGKFNYGYTF. V usage is TRBV7-6 and J usage is TRBJ1-2; possibly TRBD1 for D (5 bases). Trimming left V 2 bases short and J 2 bases short, with 15 bases between. The CDR3 extends over 16 amino acids. CDR1 is SGHVS and CDR2 is FNYEAQ in the germline V gene. Combining the CDR3 with reference TRBV7-6 and TRBJ1-2 gives the whole variable domain GAGVSQSPRYKVTKRGQDVALRCDPISGHVSLYWYRQALGQGPEFLTYFNYEAQQDKSGLPNDRFSAERPEGSISTLTIQRTEQRDSAMYRCASSLNSGKFNYGYTFGSGTRLTVV.

This clone appeared once. This chain joins TRBV7-2 and TRBJ2-6; 8 bases are shared with TRBD1. The CDR3 is 18 residues long. The V and J ends lost 4 bases and 2 bases, in that order; junction bases with no gene match: 10. The germline CDR1 and CDR2 sequences are SGHTA and FQGNSA. This chain's CDR3 is CASSSKGQGMTGANVLTF. The CDR3 nucleotides are TGTGCCAGCAGCTCAAAAGGACAGGGAATGACTGGGGCCAACGTCCTGACTTTC.

The chain has TRBV27 and TRBJ2-3; D not certain. Trimming stripped 2 bases from V and 2 bases from J, with 8 bases between. In germline, CDR1 is MNHEY, CDR2 SMNVEV (reference sequence). The CDR3 is made up of 14 amino acids. The CDR3 loop reads CASSLSILTDTQYF. The DNA for the CDR3 is TGTGCCAGCAGTTTAAGTATACTCACAGATACGCAGTATTTT.

The rearrangement joins TRBV5-4 to TRBJ2-5; 12 positions match TRBD2. The trim removed 7 bases at V and 4 bases at J, leaving 5 bases unmatched. Per germline, CDR1 SGHNT and CDR2 YYREEE (reference sequence). The CDR3 is 14 residues long. CDR3 nucleotides: TGTGCCAGCCAACTAGCGGGAGGACGAGAGACCCAGTACTTC. Protein sequence: CASQLAGGRETQYF.

The rearrangement joins TRBV10-3 to TRBJ1-2, with TRBD1 matching over 11 bases. The CDR3 runs 15 residues. The germline gives CDR1 ENHRY, CDR2 SYGVKD. The trim removed 6 bases at V and 2 bases at J, leaving 5 bases unmatched. This chain's CDR3 is CAIRGTGGQNYGYTF. In nucleotides, the CDR3 is TGTGCCATCAGGGGGACAGGGGGACAGAACTATGGCTACACCTTC.

The V call is TRBV18, the J call TRBJ2-7; the match to TRBD1 covers 10 bases. The CDR3 extends over 15 amino acids. CDR1 and CDR2 from the germline V gene are KGHSH and LQKENI. V trimming: 6 bases; J trimming: 2 bases; junction bases outside the gene matches: 7. The CDR3 bases are TGTGCCAGCTCTCAACCGGGACAGGGGACCTACGAGCAGTACTTC. Residues: CASSQPGQGTYEQYF.

The chain couples TRBV28 to TRBJ1-5; no definite D call. V dropped 2 bases and J dropped 7 bases, with 9 bases sitting between them. The CDR3 consists of 13 residues. Germline V gene data show CDR1 as MDHEN and CDR2 as SYDVKM. CDR3 nucleotides: TGTGCCAGCAGTTTAATGGGCCGGCAGCCCCAGCATTTT. The encoded protein is CASSLMGRQPQHF.

The chain links TRBV5-1 to TRBJ2-6, with D perhaps matching TRBD1 (6 bases). The CDR3 runs 17 residues. V dropped 4 bases and J dropped 0 bases, with 14 bases sitting between them. Germline values: CDR1 SGHRS, CDR2 YFSETQ. The CDR3 spells CASSTRQASSGANVLTF. The CDR3 DNA reads TGCGCCAGCAGCACCCGACAGGCTAGCTCTGGGGCCAACGTCCTGACTTTC.

This chain connects TRBV5-4 to TRBJ2-5; 8 bases line up with TRBD2. Germline loops: CDR1 SGHNT, CDR2 YYREEE (reference sequence). The V and J ends lost 0 bases and 2 bases, in that order; junction bases with no gene match: 6. CDR3 size: 16 residues. The CDR3 sequence is CASSLESGRVQETQYF. CDR3 sequence (DNA): TGTGCCAGCAGCTTGGAAAGCGGGAGAGTTCAAGAGACCCAGTACTTC.